The 14 T cell receptor beta chains reported below all come from one sample, sequenced in a study of somatic mutations in cytotoxic T cells in rheumatoid arthritis. Assay used: immunoSEQ multiplex PCR; TCRdb lists only in-frame clones, some missing. The sample includes a few thousand clones, around four fifths of them seen just once. Sequenced sample: CD8+ T cells sorted from blood. These receptors were taken from a woman aged 45-65 years with rheumatoid arthritis.

This clone showed up just a few times. The chain combines TRBV5-6 with TRBJ2-7, with 11 bases aligning to TRBD1. The CDR3 length is 14 residues. In germline, CDR1 is SGHDT, CDR2 YYEEEE. The V and J ends lost 2 bases and 6 bases, in that order; junction bases with no gene match: 4. CDR3 residues: CASSFGTGGSEQYF. Here the CDR3 DNA reads TGTGCCAGCAGCTTCGGGACAGGGGGATCCGAGCAGTACTTC.

The chain recombines TRBV9 with TRBJ2-1; 9 bases line up with TRBD1. The germline CDR1 and CDR2 sequences are SGDLS and YYNGEE. The V gene end was trimmed by 3 bases and the J gene end by 1 base; junction bases not matched to a gene: 5. The CDR3 extends over 16 amino acids. The CDR3 DNA follows: TGTGCCAGCAGCGCAGGTGGACAGGGGTCCTACAATGAGCAGTTCTTC. It is translated as CASSAGGQGSYNEQFF.

This clone occurred once. The chain links TRBV6-5 to TRBJ2-3; D is uncertain. The CDR3 length is 13 residues. Looked up from germline, CDR1 is MNHEY and CDR2 is SVGAGI. The V end lost 3 bases, the J end lost 4 bases, and 8 bases lay between the germline ends. The CDR3 DNA is TGTGCCAGCAGTTATGTAGTCTCAGATACGCAGTATTTT. This gives the protein CASSYVVSDTQYF.

The chain has TRBV21-1 and TRBJ2-7; the table's D call, TRBD2, has no DNA check behind it. TRBV21-1 is a recognized pseudogene. This CDR3 is built from 20 residues. This CDR3 reads CASSKVMGLLSGGGAYEQYF. The DNA for the CDR3 is TGTGCCAGCAGCAAAGTTATGGGTCTTCTTTCCGGCGGAGGAGCCTACGAGCAGTACTTC.

Regarding this clone: A clone one base away is much larger, so this may be a read error. The J gene is TRBJ2-1, the V gene TRBV25-1; 7 positions agree with TRBD1. V lost 6 bases to trimming and J lost 8 bases; unmatched junction nucleotides: 1. CDR3 size: 11 residues. Germline CDR1 and CDR2: MGHDK and SYGVNS. For the CDR3, the DNA is TGTGCCAGCAGCACAGGGGATGAGCAGTTCTTC. Protein: CASSTGDEQFF.

This chain links TRBV10-1 with TRBJ1-2; D remains unclear. Trimming left V 6 bases short and J 1 base short, with 12 bases between. Germline CDR1 and CDR2: WNHNN and SYGVQD (reference sequence). This CDR3 has 14 residues. The CDR3 DNA is TGCGCCAGCAGCGCGGTCGGCGTTAACTATGGCTACACCTTC. It specifies CASSAVGVNYGYTF.

The chain carries TRBV9 and TRBJ2-7, with no clear D. This CDR3 has 12 amino acids. The germline V gene encodes CDR1 SGDLS and CDR2 YYNGEE. V shed 4 bases and J shed 1 base, with 6 bases lying between them. CDR3 DNA sequence: TGTGCCAGCAGCTCACAGTCCTACGAGCAGTACTTC. It translates to CASSSQSYEQYF.

The table lists this clone with a count of one. The chain has TRBV6-1 and TRBJ1-6, with 7 bases matching TRBD1. CDR3 length: 15 residues. Germline assignment: CDR1 MNHNS and CDR2 SASEGT. V lost 3 bases, J lost 5 bases, and 4 bases stayed unmatched. The CDR3 DNA reads TGTGCCAGCAGTGAGAGGGGGCCCGATAATTCACCCCTCCACTTT. Protein: CASSERGPDNSPLHF.

The chain has TRBV28 and TRBJ1-1; D call uncertain. The CDR3 consists of 15 residues. Germline V gene lookup returns CDR1 MDHEN and CDR2 SYDVKM. The ends were cut back, 2 bases at V and 0 bases at J, with 10 bases in the middle. DNA of the CDR3: TGTGCCAGCAGTTTAAAGGCAGGTATGAACACTGAAGCTTTCTTT. Protein product: CASSLKAGMNTEAFF. Together with reference TRBV28 and TRBJ1-1, the CDR3 gives the full variable domain: DVKVTQSSRYLVKRTGEKVFLECVQDMDHENMFWYRQDPGLGLRLIYFSYDVKMKEKGDIPEGYSVSREKKERFSLILESASTNQTSMYLCASSLKAGMNTEAFFGQGTRLTVV.

The J gene is TRBJ2-1, the V gene TRBV19; 7 bases line up with TRBD2. The germline V gene encodes CDR1 LNHDA and CDR2 SQIVND (reference sequence). Germline trimming cut 7 bases from V and 1 base from J; bases unmatched to any gene: 7. CDR3 length equals 15 residues. The CDR3 nucleotides read TGTGCCAGTACGGTAGGCGGGGGATCCTACAATGAGCAGTTCTTC. Translation gives CASTVGGGSYNEQFF. The variable domain in full, completed from reference TRBV19 and TRBJ2-1, reads DGGITQSPKYLFRKEGQNVTLSCEQNLNHDAMYWYRQDPGQGLRLIYYSQIVNDFQKGDIAEGYSVSREKKESFPLTVTSAQKNPTAFYLCASTVGGGSYNEQFFGPGTRLTVL.

This chain links TRBV6-5 with TRBJ2-7; unclear D gene. This CDR3 contains 13 residues. The V end lost 2 bases, the J end lost 4 bases, and 9 bases lay between the germline ends. The germline gives CDR1 MNHEY, CDR2 SVGAGI. CDR3 DNA: TGTGCCAGCAGTTACGAGAGGTCATACGAGCAGTACTTC. It translates to CASSYERSYEQYF.

This rearrangement joins TRBV19 to TRBJ1-1; weak D call: TRBD1 (5 bases). V lost 8 bases, J lost 1 base, and 11 bases lay in between. The germline V gene encodes CDR1 LNHDA and CDR2 SQIVND (reference sequence). CDR3 length: 13 amino acids. The CDR3 DNA is TGTGCCAGTGGTAGACAGACGAACACTGAAGCTTTCTTT. This translates into CASGRQTNTEAFF.

The V and J genes are TRBV7-1 and TRBJ2-6; perhaps TRBD1 as D (5 bases). TRBV7-1 carries the ORF label, with uncertain function. The ends were cut back, 5 bases at V and 5 bases at J, with 19 bases in the middle. CDR3 length: 17 residues. The CDR3 region has the DNA TGTGCCAGCAGCGTTAAACGAGGACAAAGTCGGGCCAACGTCCTGACTTTC. Amino acids: CASSVKRGQSRANVLTF.

The chain recombines TRBV15 with TRBJ2-3; possible D gene TRBD2, 5 bases. The CDR3 consists of 13 residues. Trimming stripped 2 bases from V and 6 bases from J, with 9 bases between. Germline CDR1 reads LNHNV; CDR2 reads YYDKDF (reference sequence). DNA of the CDR3: TGTGCCACCAGCAGAAAGAGGGCGGATACGCAGTATTTT. Amino acid sequence: CATSRKRADTQYF.